This TCR beta chain stems from a study of T cells in Graves' hyperthyroidism and ophthalmopathy. General study points: A model of 13 V-J pairs discriminated ophthalmopathy from stable hyperthyroidism. Among clonotypes expanded in thyroid above 0.001, most were also found in blood.

The TCR beta CDR3 regions underwent amplification using RNA transcripts as the source. Carried out on the TCR CDR3, a first-round RT-PCR used the HTBI primer set. TCRdb reanalysed the multiplex PCR reads using MiXCR and keeps one entry per CDR3 protein. The top ten clones hold 11% to 15% of a sample with hundreds of thousands of distinct CDR3 sequences, roughly 15% of them seen once. This clonotype was recorded a few times. Its specificity is unknown. Trimming cost V 2 bases and J 6 bases; bases outside gene matches: 4. This CDR3 has 16 residues. Germline CDR1 reads SGHRS; CDR2 reads YFSETQ. Together with thyroid ultrasound, orbital computed tomography, serum thyroxine and TRAb, clinical symptoms were used for diagnoses.

The chain recombines TRBV5-1 with TRBJ2-3; 15 bases are a match to TRBD2. Sequencing was done on a sample of blood. This clonotype was sampled from a woman aged 40 to 50 with Graves' hyperthyroidism. The CDR3 protein is CASSLGLAGGHDTQYF. CDR3 nucleotide sequence: TGCGCCAGCAGCTTAGGACTAGCGGGAGGGCACGATACGCAGTATTTT.